Below are 29 T cell receptor beta chains sequenced from a single sample in a study of T cell responses to AZD1222 COVID-19 vaccine. The method was immunoSEQ multiplex PCR; TCRdb's version includes in-frame clones alone and lacks a portion of them. This sample carries about 70,000 clones, approximately 81% of them seen once, and the ten largest clones take roughly 22%. The specimen was peripheral blood, collected on day 0 of AZD1222 vaccination. The source is an adult in good health.

V gene TRBV6-5 combines with J gene TRBJ2-1, with 13 bases identical to TRBD2. This CDR3 spans 14 amino acids. The trim removed 8 bases at V and 7 bases at J, leaving 5 bases unmatched. Germline V gives CDR1 MNHEY, CDR2 SVGAGI. CDR3 sequence reads: CASALAGGPNEQFF. CDR3 bases: TGTGCCAGCGCACTAGCGGGGGGGCCGAATGAGCAGTTCTTC.

This chain connects TRBV5-5 to TRBJ2-7; no firm D call. The V end was cut by 0 bases, the J end by 7 bases, with 8 bases between. The germline gives CDR1 SGHKS, CDR2 YYEKEE (reference sequence). CDR3 length: 12 residues. CDR3 in DNA: TGTGCCAGCAGCTTGGGATCTTGGGAGCAGTACTTC. This encodes CASSLGSWEQYF.

This clone has only one observation. The CDR3 nucleotides read TGTGCCAGCTACGAGCAAGCGGGGACCTGGGGTGGCTACACCTTC. Translation: CASYEQAGTWGGYTF. The V gene is TRBV6-5, the J gene TRBJ1-2; TRBD1 might be the D (5 bases). V was shortened by 8 bases and J by 7 bases, with 23 bases between the two germline ends. The CDR3 has 15 amino acids. Germline V CDR1 and CDR2: MNHEY, SVGAGI.

This chain uses TRBV3-1 (or the pseudogene TRBV3-2) with TRBJ1-1; 7 nucleotides align to TRBD1. Germline CDR1 and CDR2: LGHDT and YNNKEL (reference sequence). V shed 4 bases, J shed 3 bases, and the junction held 5 bases outside the gene matches. The CDR3 extends over 14 amino acids. CDR3 in amino acids: CASSPKGQHTEAFF. The CDR3 DNA follows: TGTGCCAGCAGCCCAAAGGGACAGCACACTGAAGCTTTCTTT.

The genes are TRBV2 and TRBJ1-2; D gene unclear. Trimming left V 7 bases short and J 6 bases short, with 9 bases between. Germline CDR1 and CDR2: SNHLY and FYNNEI. CDR3 size: 11 residues. CDR3 in amino acids: CASNEVNGYTF. Here the CDR3 DNA reads TGTGCCAGCAACGAGGTCAATGGCTACACCTTC. Full variable domain (outside the CDR3, taken from reference TRBV2 and TRBJ1-2): EPEVTQTPSHQVTQMGQEVILRCVPISNHLYFYWYRQILGQKVEFLVSFYNNEISEKSEIFDDQFSVERPDGSNFTLKIRSTKLEDSAMYFCASNEVNGYTFGSGTRLTVV.

The rearrangement uses TRBV7-6 and TRBJ2-3; TRBD2 matches 10 bases. Germline V CDR1 and CDR2: SGHVS, FNYEAQ. The CDR3 totals 18 residues. Losses at the gene ends were 5 bases for V and 0 bases for J; bases not matched to a gene: 11. The CDR3 sequence: CASSALVAGGSSTDTQYF. CDR3 DNA: TGTGCCAGCAGCGCTCTGGTAGCGGGGGGCTCTAGCACAGATACGCAGTATTTT.

The chain is built from TRBV18 and TRBJ1-5; the D is unclear. V dropped 4 bases and J dropped 4 bases, with 8 bases sitting between them. There are 13 residues in the CDR3. Germline V gives CDR1 KGHSH, CDR2 LQKENI. The CDR3 DNA is TGTGCCAGCTCACAGGGAAATAATCAGCCCCAGCATTTT. It translates to CASSQGNNQPQHF.

The J gene is TRBJ2-7, the V gene TRBV12-3 or TRBV12-4; 10 nucleotides match TRBD2. CDR3 length: 13 residues. V lost 8 bases and J lost 4; bases outside the gene matches: 5. The CDR3 nucleotides are TGTGCCAGCTGCCTACTAGCGGGATACGAGCAGTACTTC. Translation gives CASCLLAGYEQYF.

The V call is TRBV4-1, the J call TRBJ2-1; 12 bases line up with TRBD2. Looked up from germline, CDR1 is MGHRA and CDR2 is YSYEKL. CDR3 length equals 16 residues. J was trimmed by 8 bases and V by 2 bases; bases with no gene match: 7. The CDR3 DNA reads TGCGCCAGCAGCCAAAGACTAGCGGGGGTTCACGATGAGCAGTTCTTC. It yields the protein CASSQRLAGVHDEQFF.

The sample holds one count of this clone. The J gene is TRBJ2-5, the V gene TRBV9; TRBD1 aligns across 10 bases. The V gene end was trimmed by 3 bases and the J gene end by 6 bases; junction bases not matched to a gene: 8. The CDR3 covers 15 residues. Looked up from germline, CDR1 is SGDLS and CDR2 is YYNGEE. The CDR3 nucleotides are TGTGCCAGCAGCGCCAAGACAGGGGGCACAAAGACCCAGTACTTC. Translated: CASSAKTGGTKTQYF.

In this sample, this clone turned up a few times. The V call is TRBV5-4, the J call TRBJ1-6, with 8 bases matching TRBD1. The CDR3 consists of 15 residues. V shed 0 bases, J shed 9 bases, and the junction held 5 bases outside the gene matches. CDR1 and CDR2 from the germline V gene are SGHNT and YYREEE (reference sequence). As DNA, the CDR3 is TGTGCCAGCAGCTTGGCCGCAGGGGGCGGTTCACCCCTCCACTTT. Protein: CASSLAAGGGSPLHF.

The J gene is TRBJ2-7, the V gene TRBV29-1; D gene ambiguous. The CDR3 is 12 residues long. The V gene's germline CDR1 is SQVTM and CDR2 ANQGSEA. The CDR3 sequence is CSAGASGLEQYF. CDR3 in DNA: TGCAGTGCAGGAGCCTCAGGTTTGGAGCAGTACTTC.

This chain uses TRBV5-1 with TRBJ2-1, with TRBD2 matching over 10 bases. V was pared by 7 bases and J by 6 bases, with 13 bases of the junction left unmatched. The CDR3 spans 16 residues. Germline CDR1 reads SGHRS; CDR2 reads YFSETQ. CDR3 amino acids: CASSVTLAGVGNEQFF. The CDR3, as DNA: TGCGCCAGCTCCGTGACCCTAGCGGGGGTTGGCAATGAGCAGTTCTTC.

J is TRBJ2-1 and V is TRBV5-4, with unresolved D. Trimming took off 0 bases at V and 6 bases at J, with 7 bases between the two ends. The CDR3 is 13 amino acids. CDR1 is SGHNT and CDR2 is YYREEE in the germline V gene (reference sequence). The CDR3 coding sequence is TGTGCCAGCAGCTTGGCACTACTCAATGAGCAGTTCTTC. It translates to CASSLALLNEQFF.

The chain combines TRBV5-1 with TRBJ1-2; TRBD1 matches 8 bases. The ends lost 0 bases at V and 4 bases at J; junction bases unmatched: 11. Germline V gene lookup returns CDR1 SGHRS and CDR2 YFSETQ. The CDR3 spans 17 residues. CDR3 DNA: TGCGCCAGCAGCTTGGTTCCCTCGGGACAGGCGAGCTATGGCTACACCTTC. Translating it yields CASSLVPSGQASYGYTF. Combining the CDR3 with reference TRBV5-1 and TRBJ1-2 gives the whole variable domain KAGVTQTPRYLIKTRGQQVTLSCSPISGHRSVSWYQQTPGQGLQFLFEYFSETQRNKGNFPGRFSGRQFSNSRSEMNVSTLELGDSALYLCASSLVPSGQASYGYTFGSGTRLTVV.

This chain connects TRBV5-1 to TRBJ1-3, with D unresolved. Germline V gene data show CDR1 as SGHRS and CDR2 as YFSETQ. V lost 1 base and J lost 0, with 11 bases in between. The CDR3 length is 16 residues. Here the CDR3 DNA reads TGCGCCAGCAGCTTGCGGGCCTGGAGCTCTGGAAACACCATATATTTT. The encoded protein is CASSLRAWSSGNTIYF.

The chain combines TRBV7-9 with TRBJ2-5; no clear D gene. The CDR3 is made up of 14 amino acids. The germline V gene encodes CDR1 SEHNR and CDR2 FQNEAQ (reference sequence). Trimming pared 2 bases from V and 2 bases from J, leaving 9 bases between. The CDR3 DNA is TGTGCCAGCAGCTTACCACCCAATCAAGAGACCCAGTACTTC. Protein product: CASSLPPNQETQYF.

The chain recombines TRBV9 with TRBJ2-3; possibly TRBD1 for D (6 bases). The CDR3 totals 14 residues. Between the trimmed V and J ends, which lost 0 bases and 7 bases, there was a span of 12 bases. CDR1 and CDR2 (germline): SGDLS, YYNGEE. The CDR3 is CASSVDSTGYTQYF. The CDR3 DNA is TGTGCCAGCAGCGTAGACAGTACAGGGTATACGCAGTATTTT. Drawing the rest from reference TRBV9 and TRBJ2-3, the complete variable domain is DSGVTQTPKHLITATGQRVTLRCSPRSGDLSVYWYQQSLDQGLQFLIQYYNGEERAKGNILERFSAQQFPDLHSELNLSSLELGDSALYFCASSVDSTGYTQYFGPGTRLTVL.

This chain uses TRBV18 with TRBJ2-3, with 9 bases lining up with TRBD2. With 3 bases clipped from V and 5 bases from J, the junction kept 6 bases outside the gene matches. The CDR3 runs 15 residues. Germline CDR1 is KGHSH and CDR2 is LQKENI. The CDR3 bases are TGTGCCAGCTCACCGTTAGCGGGAGTGGGAGATACGCAGTATTTT. It specifies CASSPLAGVGDTQYF.

The chain combines TRBV18 with TRBJ2-3; D uncertain. V dropped 1 base and J dropped 6 bases, with 11 bases sitting between them. The CDR3 sequence is 14 residues long. Germline V CDR1 and CDR2: KGHSH, LQKENI. Here the CDR3 DNA reads TGTGCCAGCTCACCACGCGCAATTGGGGATACGCAGTATTTT. Translated, it gives CASSPRAIGDTQYF.

The V call is TRBV19, the J call TRBJ1-5; D gene unclear. CDR1 and CDR2 from the germline V gene are LNHDA and SQIVND (reference sequence). The CDR3 contains 15 residues. V gave up 4 bases and J gave up 4 bases, with 14 bases separating them. The CDR3 protein is CASSTLGAGNQPQHF. The DNA of the CDR3 is TGTGCCAGTAGTACCCTGGGAGCGGGTAATCAGCCCCAGCATTTT.

The gene calls are TRBV11-3 and TRBJ2-6, with TRBD1 matching over 7 bases. V gave up 5 bases and J gave up 2 bases; unmatched junction bases: 3. Germline V lookup: CDR1 SGHNT, CDR2 YENEEA. The CDR3 is 15 residues long. In nucleotides, the CDR3 is TGTGCCAGCAGCCGCGACAGGGCTGGGGCCAACGTCCTGACTTTC. Encoded protein: CASSRDRAGANVLTF.

The chain is built from TRBV11-2 and TRBJ2-1; D perhaps matches TRBD2 (5 bases). V gave up 0 bases and J gave up 6 bases, with 6 bases separating them. This CDR3 is built from 13 residues. Looked up from germline, CDR1 is SGHAT and CDR2 is FQNNGV. The DNA for the CDR3 is TGTGCCAGCAGCTTAGAGGCGGGCAATGAGCAGTTCTTC. Protein: CASSLEAGNEQFF.

This chain joins TRBV4-2 and TRBJ2-1, with 12 positions matching TRBD2. Trimming removed 0 bases from V and 9 bases from J; junction bases left unmatched: 6. CDR3 size: 16 residues. Germline V lookup: CDR1 LGHNA, CDR2 YNFKEQ. CDR3 bases: TGTGCCAGCAGCCAAGATGGCGCTAGCGGGAGGGGTGAGCAGTTCTTC. Encoded protein: CASSQDGASGRGEQFF.

The rearrangement uses TRBV6-5 and TRBJ1-1, with a weak D call TRBD1 (6 bases). V was clipped by 6 bases and J by 8 bases, with 16 bases between them. Germline assignment: CDR1 MNHEY and CDR2 SVGAGI. The CDR3 runs to 13 residues. The CDR3 spells CASSRGRGAEAFF. In DNA form, the CDR3 reads TGTGCCAGCAGCCGCGGCCGGGGGGCGGAAGCTTTCTTT.

The chain combines TRBV7-8 with TRBJ2-5; no definite D call. Trimming removed 2 bases at V and 4 bases at J, with 11 bases between. The germline V gene has CDR1 SGHVS and CDR2 FQNEAQ. The CDR3 is 14 amino acids. CDR3 sequence (DNA): TGTGCCAGCAGCTTAAACCTAGTAAGAGAGACCCAGTACTTC. This gives the protein CASSLNLVRETQYF. The full variable domain, its missing parts supplied by reference TRBV7-8 and TRBJ2-5, is GAGVSQSPRYKVAKRGQDVALRCDPISGHVSLFWYQQALGQGPEFLTYFQNEAQLDKSGLPSDRFFAERPEGSVSTLKIQRTQQEDSAVYLCASSLNLVRETQYFGPGTRLLVL.

This rearrangement joins TRBV13 to TRBJ2-3, with D possibly being TRBD1 or TRBD2 (5 bases each). CDR3 length: 14 amino acids. From germline, CDR1 is PRHDT and CDR2 FYEKMQ (reference sequence). The V and J ends lost 6 bases and 6 bases respectively, with 16 bases between them. CDR3 bases: TGTGCCAGCAGTCGGGGACGGCCGAAGGATACGCAGTATTTT. This translates into CASSRGRPKDTQYF.

The chain has TRBV6-1 and TRBJ1-2, with a weak D call TRBD1 (6 bases). Trimming took off 4 bases at V and 5 bases at J, with 8 bases between the two ends. Germline assignment: CDR1 MNHNS and CDR2 SASEGT. CDR3 size: 12 residues. The CDR3 DNA follows: TGTGCCAGCAGTGGACAGGAGTATGGCTACACCTTC. This gives the protein CASSGQEYGYTF.

The chain couples TRBV20-1 to TRBJ2-6, with 8 nucleotides matching TRBD1. Germline V gives CDR1 DFQATT, CDR2 SNEGSKA (reference sequence). The V and J ends lost 3 bases and 1 base, in that order; junction bases with no gene match: 5. The length of the CDR3 is 16 residues. This CDR3 reads CSASLRGPSGANVLTF. CDR3 bases: TGCAGTGCTAGTCTCAGGGGGCCGTCTGGGGCCAACGTCCTGACTTTC.